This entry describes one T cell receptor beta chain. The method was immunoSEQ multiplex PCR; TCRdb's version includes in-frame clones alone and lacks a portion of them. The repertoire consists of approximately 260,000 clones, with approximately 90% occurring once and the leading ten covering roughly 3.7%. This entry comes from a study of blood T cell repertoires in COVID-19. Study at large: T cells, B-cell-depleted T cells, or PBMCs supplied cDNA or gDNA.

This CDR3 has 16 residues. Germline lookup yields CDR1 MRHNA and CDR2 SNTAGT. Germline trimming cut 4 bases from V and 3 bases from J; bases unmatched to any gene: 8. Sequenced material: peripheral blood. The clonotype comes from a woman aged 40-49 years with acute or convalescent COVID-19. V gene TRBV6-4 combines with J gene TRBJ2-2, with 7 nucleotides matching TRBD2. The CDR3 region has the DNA TGTGCCAGCAGTGGTACCGGGACTACGGACACCGGGGAGCTGTTTTTT. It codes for CASSGTGTTDTGELFF.